The table lists the clone carrying this T cell receptor (beta chain) with a few counts. The sample originates from a study of blood T cell repertoires in COVID-19. Study background: Researchers got acute and convalescent COVID-19 samples from the United States, Italy and Spain. PBMCs, B-cell-depleted T cells, or T cells provided the cDNA or gDNA that made up the material.

The CDR3 length is 13 residues. V lost 2 bases, J lost 8 bases, and 11 bases lay in between. The germline V gene has CDR1 SGHNT and CDR2 YYREEE (reference sequence). The table came from immunoSEQ multiplex PCR; TCRdb's copy has only in-frame clones and leaves some out. In the table there are 250,000 or so clones, roughly 88% of which are singletons. The origin of this receptor is a woman in her twenties or thirties with acute or convalescent COVID-19. Sequencing used peripheral blood. The chain couples TRBV5-4 to TRBJ2-1; TRBD2 is a possible D gene (6 bases). CDR3: CASSFTSRDEQFF. DNA for the CDR3: TGTGCCAGCAGCTTTACTAGCCGGGATGAGCAGTTCTTC.